The 22 T cell receptor beta chains presented below share a single source sample, sequenced in a study of T cell responses to AZD1222 COVID-19 vaccine. Here immunoSEQ multiplex PCR was the method, and the copy in TCRdb shows in-frame clones only, minus some. The sample shows about 170,000 clones, 75% to 90% of them seen only once. The specimen was peripheral blood, collected on day 0 of AZD1222 vaccination. Receptor source: an adult in good health.

This clone has just one count. This CDR3 reads CASSVRGAYTDTQYF. The CDR3 DNA sequence: TGTGCCAGCAGCGTCCGGGGAGCCTACACAGATACGCAGTATTTT. The chain has TRBV3-1 (or the pseudogene TRBV3-2) and TRBJ2-3; D is perhaps TRBD2 (5 bases). In germline, CDR1 is LGHDT, CDR2 YNNKEL (reference sequence). V was clipped by 5 bases and J by 2 bases, with 14 bases between them. The CDR3 totals 15 residues.

This clone was seen a single time. The CDR3 is CASSVSGGASYEQYF. The CDR3, as DNA: TGTGCCAGCAGCGTTAGCGGGGGGGCCTCCTACGAGCAGTACTTC. The gene calls are TRBV9 and TRBJ2-7; TRBD2 aligns across 11 bases. Germline V gene sequence: CDR1 SGDLS, CDR2 YYNGEE. Losses at the gene ends were 2 bases for V and 0 bases for J; bases not matched to a gene: 1. The CDR3 totals 15 residues.

The chain has TRBV7-2 and TRBJ2-1; D gene ambiguous. This CDR3 has 12 amino acids. Germline loops: CDR1 SGHTA, CDR2 FQGNSA. Trimming took off 4 bases at V and 4 bases at J, with 5 bases between the two ends. The CDR3 DNA reads as TGTGCCAGCAGCTCACAGTACAATGAGCAGTTCTTC. Translating it yields CASSSQYNEQFF.

This clone was detected only once. The rearrangement links TRBV5-1 to TRBJ2-3; 9 positions agree with TRBD2. The trim removed 4 bases at V and 0 bases at J, leaving 3 bases unmatched. CDR3 length: 15 residues. Germline CDR1 SGHRS, CDR2 YFSETQ. Here the CDR3 DNA reads TGCGCCAGCAGCGTACTAGCGGGCAGCACAGATACGCAGTATTTT. Protein: CASSVLAGSTDTQYF.

CDR3 region: CASSQGTGEEPYEQYF. The DNA of the CDR3 is TGCGCCAGCAGCCAAGGTACAGGGGAAGAGCCCTACGAGCAGTACTTC. The gene calls are TRBV4-3 and TRBJ2-7; 7 nucleotides agree with TRBD1. J lost 2 bases, V lost 1 base, and 8 bases had no gene match. Looked up from germline, CDR1 is LGHNA and CDR2 is YSLEER. The CDR3 sequence is 16 residues long.

V is TRBV12-3 or TRBV12-4 and J is TRBJ2-7; 7 bases align to TRBD2. CDR3 length: 13 residues. With 3 bases clipped from V and 3 bases from J, the junction kept 2 bases outside the gene matches. The CDR3 loop is CASSLGGSYEQYF. CDR3 sequence (DNA): TGTGCCAGCAGTTTGGGGGGGAGCTACGAGCAGTACTTC.

V is TRBV19 and J is TRBJ2-7, with 8 bases that match TRBD1. The V gene's germline CDR1 is LNHDA and CDR2 SQIVND (reference sequence). This CDR3 contains 15 residues. The trim removed 6 bases at V and 1 base at J, leaving 8 bases unmatched. The CDR3 is CASSPGTGGSYEQYV. DNA for the CDR3: TGTGCCAGTAGCCCCGGGACAGGAGGGTCCTACGAGCAGTACGTC.

This sequence joins TRBV7-2 and TRBJ1-5; TRBD1 might be the D (5 bases). Germline loops: CDR1 SGHTA, CDR2 FQGNSA. The CDR3 is 13 residues long. Trimming removed 4 bases from V and 2 bases from J, with 6 bases in between. This CDR3 reads CASSSGGNQPQHF. As DNA, the CDR3 is TGTGCCAGCAGCTCGGGGGGCAATCAGCCCCAGCATTTT.

The chain joins TRBV30 to TRBJ1-2; 7 bases match TRBD1. This CDR3 spans 12 amino acids. V was pared by 7 bases and J by 5 bases, with 7 bases of the junction left unmatched. Germline V gene lookup returns CDR1 GTSNPN and CDR2 SVGIG (reference sequence). In nucleotides, the CDR3 is TGTGCCTCGAGGGGGCCCTCGTATGGCTACACCTTC. Amino acids: CASRGPSYGYTF. Full variable domain (missing parts from reference TRBV30 and TRBJ1-2): SQTIHQWPATLVQPVGSPLSLECTVEGTSNPNLYWYRQAAGRGLQLLFYSVGIGQISSEVPQNLSASRPQDRQFILSSKKLLLSDSGFYLCASRGPSYGYTFGSGTRLTVV.

The chain links TRBV21-1 to TRBJ2-2. TRBV21-1 represents a pseudogene. The CDR3 length is 16 residues. The CDR3 loop is CASSRPRGCSTGELFF. The DNA for the CDR3 is TGTGCCAGCAGCAGGCCCCGGGGCTGCAGCACCGGGGAGCTGTTTTTT.

This chain links TRBV27 with TRBJ1-5; D perhaps matches TRBD1 (6 bases). Per germline, CDR1 MNHEY and CDR2 SMNVEV (reference sequence). Trimming left V 3 bases short and J 4 bases short, with 10 bases between. The CDR3 extends over 14 amino acids. CDR3 sequence reads: CASSLGQGNQPQHF. DNA of the CDR3: TGTGCCAGCAGTTTGGGGCAGGGGAATCAGCCCCAGCATTTT.

The V call is TRBV27, the J call TRBJ1-2; no clear D gene. CDR1 is MNHEY, CDR2 SMNVEV, per germline (reference sequence). The CDR3 runs to 13 residues. V was clipped by 4 bases and J by 1 base, with 7 bases between them. CDR3 bases: TGTGCCAGCAGTTCTAGGATTAACTATGGCTACACCTTC. It is translated as CASSSRINYGYTF.

This CDR3 reads CASSFGSPGNTIYF. The CDR3 DNA reads as TGTGCCAGCAGTTTCGGGTCGCCTGGAAACACCATATATTTT. This sequence joins TRBV27 and TRBJ1-3; the D is unclear. CDR3 size: 14 residues. The ends were cut back, 3 bases at V and 2 bases at J, with 8 bases in the middle. Per germline, CDR1 MNHEY and CDR2 SMNVEV (reference sequence).

The chain recombines TRBV19 with TRBJ2-3; 7 positions match TRBD1. The CDR3 runs to 14 residues. Trimming cost V 6 bases and J 0 bases; bases outside gene matches: 3. Germline CDR1 is LNHDA and CDR2 is SQIVND (reference sequence). CDR3: CASRAQGSTDTQYF. The CDR3, as DNA: TGTGCCAGTAGAGCACAGGGGAGCACAGATACGCAGTATTTT.

V gene TRBV6-4 combines with J gene TRBJ1-2, with D maybe TRBD1 (6 bases). CDR1 is MRHNA and CDR2 is SNTAGT in the germline V gene. The CDR3 is made up of 14 amino acids. The ends were cut back, 0 bases at V and 6 bases at J, with 11 bases in the middle. The CDR3 sequence: CASSDSWGRDGYTF. CDR3 bases: TGTGCCAGCAGTGACTCGTGGGGGCGGGATGGCTACACCTTC.

This chain joins TRBV7-9 and TRBJ2-1, with D perhaps TRBD2 (5 bases). CDR1 and CDR2 from the germline V gene are SEHNR and FQNEAQ (reference sequence). V lost 4 bases and J 4 bases, leaving 14 bases between the germline ends. CDR3 length equals 15 residues. The CDR3 DNA follows: TGTGCCAGCAGCTCAACGGACTGGATTTACAATGAGCAGTTCTTC. Protein: CASSSTDWIYNEQFF.

The rearrangement uses TRBV3-1 (or the pseudogene TRBV3-2) and TRBJ1-1; a possible D gene is TRBD1 (5 bases). V lost 2 bases and J lost 11, with 30 bases in between. Germline V lookup: CDR1 LGHDT, CDR2 YNNKEL (reference sequence). The CDR3 contains 18 residues. The CDR3 DNA follows: TGTGCCAGCAGCCAATACCCGGACCGGGACTCCCGACTTTCGGTGGCTTTCTTT. Protein product: CASSQYPDRDSRLSVAFF.

This clone was seen a handful of times. The chain links TRBV7-9 to TRBJ2-5; D is perhaps TRBD1 (6 bases). V lost 0 bases and J 3 bases, leaving 11 bases between the germline ends. This CDR3 has 15 amino acids. The germline gives CDR1 SEHNR, CDR2 FQNEAQ (reference sequence). CDR3 sequence (DNA): TGTGCCAGCAGCTTAGCGCAGGGGAGAGAAGAGACCCAGTACTTC. Its translation: CASSLAQGREETQYF.

The chain recombines TRBV5-4 with TRBJ2-1, with D possibly being TRBD1 (5 bases). Trimming cost V 2 bases and J 4 bases, with 16 bases left between them. CDR3 length: 16 residues. Germline CDR1 reads SGHNT; CDR2 reads YYREEE (reference sequence). This chain's CDR3 is CASSFSRGPPYNEQFF. The CDR3 DNA reads TGTGCCAGCAGCTTCTCTAGGGGCCCCCCTTACAATGAGCAGTTCTTC.

V is TRBV12-3 or TRBV12-4 and J is TRBJ2-3; no definite D call. The V end lost 3 bases, the J end lost 7 bases, and 5 bases lay between the germline ends. There are 11 residues in the CDR3. The CDR3 loop reads CASSFRYTQYF. CDR3 coding DNA: TGTGCCAGCAGTTTTCGATATACGCAGTATTTT.

This clone came up once. The gene calls are TRBV9 and TRBJ2-3; D gene ambiguous. This CDR3 has 16 residues. V was clipped by 0 bases and J by 6 bases, with 17 bases between them. Germline CDR1 reads SGDLS; CDR2 reads YYNGEE. The CDR3 region is CASSVATTLKPDTQYF. DNA of the CDR3: TGTGCCAGCAGCGTAGCTACGACTCTTAAGCCGGATACGCAGTATTTT.

This chain joins TRBV7-9 and TRBJ2-4; D possibly corresponds to TRBD2 (6 bases). The germline CDR1 and CDR2 sequences are SEHNR and FQNEAQ (reference sequence). V was shortened by 5 bases and J by 0 bases, with 14 bases between the two germline ends. The CDR3 length is 16 residues. The CDR3 DNA is TGTGCCAGCAGCCCTCTAGCGCTACTAGCCAAAAACATTCAGTACTTC. Protein: CASSPLALLAKNIQYF.